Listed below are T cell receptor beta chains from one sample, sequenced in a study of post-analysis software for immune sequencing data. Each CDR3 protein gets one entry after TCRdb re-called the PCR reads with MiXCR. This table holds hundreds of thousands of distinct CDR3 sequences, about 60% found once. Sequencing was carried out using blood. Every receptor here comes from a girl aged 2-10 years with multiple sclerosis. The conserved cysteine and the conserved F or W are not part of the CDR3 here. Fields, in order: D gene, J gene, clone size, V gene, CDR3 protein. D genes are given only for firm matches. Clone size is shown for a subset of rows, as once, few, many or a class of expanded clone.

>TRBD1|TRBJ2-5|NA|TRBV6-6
ASSYYRGQETQY
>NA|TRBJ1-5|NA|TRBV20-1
SAISGLSNQPQH
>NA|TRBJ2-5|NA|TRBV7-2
ASSPPLLGQETQY
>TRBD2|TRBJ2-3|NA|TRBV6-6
ASSPSGSGADTQY
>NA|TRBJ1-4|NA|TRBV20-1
SARGGQDNEKLF
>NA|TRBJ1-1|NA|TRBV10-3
AFRGNTEAF
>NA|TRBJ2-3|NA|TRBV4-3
ASSQDYEAESTDTQY
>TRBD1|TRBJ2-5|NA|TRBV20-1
SATDRGFETQY
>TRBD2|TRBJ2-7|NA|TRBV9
ASSVASGDYEQY
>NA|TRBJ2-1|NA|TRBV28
ASSSITGKEQF
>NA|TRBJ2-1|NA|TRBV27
ASSIRPYNEQF
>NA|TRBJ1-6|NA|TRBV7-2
ASSFTAFNSPLH
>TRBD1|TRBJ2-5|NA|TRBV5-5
ASSLYRTGVTETQY
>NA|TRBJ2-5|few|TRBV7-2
ASSGRGETQY
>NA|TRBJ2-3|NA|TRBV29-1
SVGEGVGTDTQY
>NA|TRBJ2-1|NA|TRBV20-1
SARLLRGNEQF
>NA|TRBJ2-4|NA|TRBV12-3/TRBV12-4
ASSSSGVDIQY
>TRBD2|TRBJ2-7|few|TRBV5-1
ASSFDGTTYEQY
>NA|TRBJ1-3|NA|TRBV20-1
SADPPGRTGNTIY
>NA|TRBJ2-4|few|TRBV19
ASSINTRDKNIQY
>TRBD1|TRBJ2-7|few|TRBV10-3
AISPGTGGDEQY
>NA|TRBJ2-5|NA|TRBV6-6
ASSLSGAGEFRETQY
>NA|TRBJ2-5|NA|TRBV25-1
ASSRTALQETQY
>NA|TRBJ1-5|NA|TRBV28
ASSLVGSGSNQPQH
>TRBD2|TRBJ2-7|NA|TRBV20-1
SASTTSGRHSSYEQY
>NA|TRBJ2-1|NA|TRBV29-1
SVTREGGSYNEQF
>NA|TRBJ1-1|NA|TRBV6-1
ASSEWQRNTEAF
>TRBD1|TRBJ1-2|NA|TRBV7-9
ASSLDIIRDRGPRGYT
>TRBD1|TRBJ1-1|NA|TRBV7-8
ASSSTGEANTEAF
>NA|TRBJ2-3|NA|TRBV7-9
ASSLDGARTDTQY
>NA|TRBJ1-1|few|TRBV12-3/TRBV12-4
ASSLSPGNTEAF
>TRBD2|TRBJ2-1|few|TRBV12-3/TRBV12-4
ASSLGGGANEQF
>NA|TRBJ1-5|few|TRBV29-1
SVEYASNQPQH
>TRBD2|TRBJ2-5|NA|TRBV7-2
ASSLGTSGGSGETQY
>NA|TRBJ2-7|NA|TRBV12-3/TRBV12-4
ASSSGPQTEQY
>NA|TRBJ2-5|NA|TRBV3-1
ASNHDGLEQY
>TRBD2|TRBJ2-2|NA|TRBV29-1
SVYSGINTGELF
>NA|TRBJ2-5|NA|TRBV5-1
ASSPLGAQETQY
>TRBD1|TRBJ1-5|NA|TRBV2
ASNQQGDQPQH
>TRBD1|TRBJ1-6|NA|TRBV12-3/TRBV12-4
ASSHITGTGSDSPLH
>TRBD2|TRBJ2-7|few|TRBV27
ASTTTGTSGRREQY
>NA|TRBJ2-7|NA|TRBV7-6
ASSLGGDRSYEQY
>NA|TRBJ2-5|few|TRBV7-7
ASSLNRDAETQY
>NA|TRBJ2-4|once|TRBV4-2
ASSQDSRLAKNIQY
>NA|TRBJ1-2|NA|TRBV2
ASSDPLGRRYYGYT